The TCR beta chain described here comes from a study of blood T cell repertoires in COVID-19. For the study at large: Nucleic acid was either cDNA or gDNA, and it came from T cells, B-cell-depleted T cells, or PBMCs.

Germline V lookup: CDR1 MNHEY, CDR2 SVGAGI. Trimming at V came to 6 bases and at J to 4 bases, leaving 8 bases not matched to a gene. This CDR3 has 14 amino acids. TCRdb keeps only in-frame clones here, not all; method: immunoSEQ multiplex PCR. The data contain around 200,000 clones, about 86% of them seen just once; the ten biggest clones take up roughly 4%. Cohort assignment relied on participant-reported clinical history. Sequenced material: PBMCs or T cells enriched from blood (not recorded which). The chain combines TRBV6-5 with TRBJ1-1; 7 bases line up with TRBD1. The sequence was collected from a woman aged 25 to 39 who had been exposed to COVID-19. The CDR3 DNA reads TGTGCCAGCAGAGTCGAGGGGGCCTCCACTGAAGCTTTCTTT. It is translated as CASRVEGASTEAFF.